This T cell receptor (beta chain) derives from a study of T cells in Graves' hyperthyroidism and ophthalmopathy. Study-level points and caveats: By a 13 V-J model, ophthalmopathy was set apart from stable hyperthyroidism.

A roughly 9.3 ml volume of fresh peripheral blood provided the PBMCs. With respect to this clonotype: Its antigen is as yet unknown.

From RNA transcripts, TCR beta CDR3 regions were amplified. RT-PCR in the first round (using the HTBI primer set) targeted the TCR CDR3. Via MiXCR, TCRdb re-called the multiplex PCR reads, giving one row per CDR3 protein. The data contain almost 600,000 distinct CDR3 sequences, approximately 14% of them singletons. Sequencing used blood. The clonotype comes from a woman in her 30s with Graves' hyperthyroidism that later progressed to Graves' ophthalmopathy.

CDR3 sequence reads: CASAERIVSTDTQYF. CDR3 nucleotide sequence: TGTGCCAGCGCAGAGCGGATCGTCTCGACAGATACGCAGTATTTT. This rearrangement joins TRBV18 to TRBJ2-3, with D perhaps TRBD2 (5 bases). CDR3 size: 15 residues. The germline V and J ends were trimmed by 8 bases and 3 bases, with 18 bases remaining between them. Germline assignment: CDR1 KGHSH and CDR2 LQKENI.